This T cell receptor beta chain originates from a study of naive and memory T cell subsets. Study conclusions and caveats: Possibly reflecting memory cells re-expressing CD45RA, a few larger clonotypes occurred in naive repertoires, especially CD8.

An equimolar mix of two oligonucleotides served as the beta constant-region primer for TRBC1 and TRBC2. Nested alpha and beta constant-region primers with the SP2 primer drove four PCR rounds on ligated cDNA. TCRdb independently ran MiXCR on the UMI-ligation and nested PCR reads; one entry per CDR3 protein. The data contain roughly 100,000 distinct CDR3 sequences, more than 12% of them singletons. Regarding this clonotype: Its specificity is unknown.

This CDR3 is built from 18 residues. V shed 2 bases, J shed 2 bases, and the junction held 6 bases outside the gene matches. CDR1 SGHTA and CDR2 FQGNSA come from the germline V gene. The sequencing input was naive CD8+ T cells from blood. The chain combines TRBV7-2 with TRBJ2-1; 13 nucleotides match TRBD2. This clonotype was sampled from a human donor in good health. Here the CDR3 DNA reads TGTGCCAGCAGCTTAATTTCCGGACTAGCGGGAGCCTACAATGAGCAGTTCTTC. Its translation: CASSLISGLAGAYNEQFF.